Below, 27 T cell receptor beta chains from the same sample are listed, as sequenced in a study of blood T cell repertoires in COVID-19. Clones were sequenced by immunoSEQ multiplex PCR, and TCRdb holds only the in-frame ones, with some missing. The repertoire holds 450,000 to 500,000 clones, with over 75% as singletons. The sequencing sample was made of peripheral blood. These receptor sequences come from a human donor in a cohort sampled during active COVID-19.

The chain combines TRBV6-5 with TRBJ2-3, with D tentatively TRBD2 (5 bases). The CDR3 runs to 16 residues. The germline gives CDR1 MNHEY, CDR2 SVGAGI. V dropped 4 bases and J dropped 2 bases, with 16 bases sitting between them. CDR3 coding DNA: TGTGCCAGCAGTTTAGGCGGAATCGGGGTCACAGATACGCAGTATTTT. Protein sequence: CASSLGGIGVTDTQYF.

The chain employs TRBV30 and TRBJ2-7; 7 bases agree with TRBD2. V was clipped by 5 bases and J by 2 bases; unmatched bases: 24. The length of the CDR3 is 19 residues. Germline V gene sequence: CDR1 GTSNPN, CDR2 SVGIG (reference sequence). The CDR3 sequence is CAWRGEAVRGGETPYEQYF. CDR3 DNA: TGTGCCTGGCGTGGTGAGGCCGTAAGGGGAGGGGAAACCCCCTACGAGCAGTACTTC.

The CDR3, as DNA: TGTGCCACCAGTCCACCCCTCGACAGGAGCGGCGAGCAGTACTTC. Protein: CATSPPLDRSGEQYF. The chain joins TRBV24-1 to TRBJ2-7, with a tentative D call TRBD1 (6 bases). CDR3 length: 15 amino acids. The V and J ends lost 6 bases and 6 bases respectively, with 20 bases between them. Germline CDR1 and CDR2: KGHDR and SFDVKD.

The rearrangement uses TRBV27 and TRBJ2-2; TRBD2 might be the D (5 bases). Germline V gene data show CDR1 as MNHEY and CDR2 as SMNVEV (reference sequence). The V gene lost 4 bases and the J gene lost 7 bases, with 10 bases spanning the gap. This CDR3 region has 13 residues. The DNA of the CDR3 is TGTGCCAGCAGTTCGGCGGGTCACGGGGAGCTGTTTTTT. Amino acid sequence: CASSSAGHGELFF.

The CDR3: CSVETKGTDTQYF. The CDR3 region has the DNA TGCAGCGTTGAGACAAAAGGCACAGATACGCAGTATTTT. The chain has TRBV29-1 and TRBJ2-3; no clear D gene. Germline CDR1 and CDR2: SQVTM and ANQGSEA. The CDR3 consists of 13 residues. The V and J ends lost 3 bases and 1 base respectively, with 8 bases between them.

CDR3 region: CASRPDRGLEQYF. The CDR3 DNA follows: TGTGCCAGCCGCCCGGACAGGGGGCTTGAGCAGTACTTC. The chain is built from TRBV28 and TRBJ2-7; 11 bases fit TRBD1. Germline assignment: CDR1 MDHEN and CDR2 SYDVKM. V gave up 8 bases and J gave up 7 bases; unmatched junction bases: 7. There are 13 residues in the CDR3.

This sequence joins TRBV18 and TRBJ2-5, with 8 bases identical to TRBD1. Germline CDR1 is KGHSH and CDR2 is LQKENI. This CDR3 comprises 13 residues. After removal of 5 bases from V and 3 bases from J, the junction contained 2 bases not matched to a gene. The chain's CDR3 is CASSGGQEETQYF. Written as DNA, the CDR3 is TGTGCCAGCTCAGGGGGACAGGAAGAGACCCAGTACTTC. The variable domain in full, completed from reference TRBV18 and TRBJ2-5, reads NAGVMQNPRHLVRRRGQEARLRCSPMKGHSHVYWYRQLPEEGLKFMVYLQKENIIDESGMPKERFSAEFPKEGPSILRIQQVVRGDSAAYFCASSGGQEETQYFGPGTRLLVL.

The J gene is TRBJ2-1, the V gene TRBV19, with D possibly matching TRBD2 (5 bases). This CDR3 has 14 amino acids. Germline CDR1 is LNHDA and CDR2 is SQIVND (reference sequence). The ends were cut back, 4 bases at V and 4 bases at J, with 11 bases in the middle. The CDR3 nucleotides are TGTGCCAGTAGTACACTAGGAGCGTACAATGAGCAGTTCTTC. Residues: CASSTLGAYNEQFF. The full variable domain, its missing parts supplied by reference TRBV19 and TRBJ2-1, is DGGITQSPKYLFRKEGQNVTLSCEQNLNHDAMYWYRQDPGQGLRLIYYSQIVNDFQKGDIAEGYSVSREKKESFPLTVTSAQKNPTAFYLCASSTLGAYNEQFFGPGTRLTVL.

The genes are TRBV7-9 and TRBJ2-1; 7 bases match TRBD2. The ends lost 5 bases at V and 5 bases at J; junction bases unmatched: 12. Germline V CDR1 and CDR2: SEHNR, FQNEAQ (reference sequence). This CDR3 region has 16 residues. The CDR3 sequence: CASSVPSGLSHNEQFF. The DNA for the CDR3 is TGTGCCAGCAGCGTCCCCTCGGGACTATCGCACAATGAGCAGTTCTTC.

The V gene is TRBV3-1 (or the pseudogene TRBV3-2), the J gene TRBJ2-3; D remains unclear. The CDR3 extends over 15 amino acids. In germline, CDR1 is LGHDT, CDR2 YNNKEL (reference sequence). The V end lost 1 base, the J end lost 4 bases, and 12 bases lay between the germline ends. The chain's CDR3 is CASSQGPSSADTQYF. As DNA, the CDR3 is TGTGCCAGCAGCCAAGGGCCAAGCAGCGCAGATACGCAGTATTTT.

The CDR3: CASMSREFYQPQHF. The CDR3 DNA is TGTGCCAGCATGAGCAGGGAATTTTATCAGCCCCAGCATTTT. The rearrangement joins TRBV6-6 to TRBJ1-5; D is perhaps TRBD1 (5 bases). Germline V lookup: CDR1 MNHNY, CDR2 SVGAGI (reference sequence). This CDR3 has 14 amino acids. V shed 7 bases and J shed 5 bases, with 15 bases lying between them.

The chain combines TRBV24-1 with TRBJ2-1, with TRBD1 identical over 7 bases. The CDR3 length is 17 residues. Germline V gene sequence: CDR1 KGHDR, CDR2 SFDVKD. V shed 3 bases and J 7 bases; nucleotides not matched to a gene: 14. CDR3 nucleotide sequence: TGTGCCACCAGTGATAAAAAATCGGCAGGGGGAAGGAATGAGCAGTTCTTC. It yields the protein CATSDKKSAGGRNEQFF.

CDR3 amino acids: CASGNRGTDTQYF. CDR3 in DNA: TGTGCCAGCGGCAACCGGGGGACAGATACGCAGTATTTT. The chain is built from TRBV7-2 and TRBJ2-3; possibly TRBD2 for D (6 bases). Trimming left V 8 bases short and J 3 bases short, with 12 bases between. The CDR3 loop spans 13 amino acids. Germline CDR1 and CDR2: SGHTA and FQGNSA.

The V and J genes are TRBV5-5 and TRBJ2-7; 8 positions agree with TRBD2. The CDR3 consists of 14 residues. Germline V gives CDR1 SGHKS, CDR2 YYEKEE (reference sequence). Trimming took 2 bases from V and 0 from J; bases not matched to a gene: 1. The CDR3 nucleotides are TGTGCCAGCAGCTTAGCGGGAGTCTCCTACGAGCAGTACTTC. As protein: CASSLAGVSYEQYF.

The rearrangement uses TRBV25-1 and TRBJ1-2; no firm D call. CDR1 MGHDK and CDR2 SYGVNS come from the germline V gene. The V gene lost 4 bases and the J gene lost 4 bases, with 19 bases spanning the gap. This CDR3 has 16 residues. CDR3 nucleotides: TGTGCCAGCAGTGGCCCCTGGAGAGTAGCAAGCTATGGCTACACCTTC. Encoded protein: CASSGPWRVASYGYTF.

The chain joins TRBV28 to TRBJ1-2; D is possibly TRBD1 (6 bases). The CDR3 loop spans 15 amino acids. V shed 4 bases and J shed 0 bases, with 12 bases lying between them. Looked up from germline, CDR1 is MDHEN and CDR2 is SYDVKM. CDR3 region: CASSYPDRANYGYTF. DNA for the CDR3: TGTGCCAGCAGTTACCCGGACAGAGCTAACTATGGCTACACCTTC.

The chain uses TRBV29-1 and TRBJ2-2; 9 positions agree with TRBD2. The CDR3 consists of 15 residues. In germline, CDR1 is SQVTM, CDR2 ANQGSEA. The V and J ends lost 6 bases and 2 bases, in that order; junction bases with no gene match: 7. For the CDR3, the DNA is TGCAGCGTCGCTCCGACTAGCGGTAACACCGGGGAGCTGTTTTTT. As protein: CSVAPTSGNTGELFF.

The chain employs TRBV5-1 and TRBJ1-5, with 8 bases fitting TRBD1. Trimming cost V 1 base and J 6 bases; bases outside gene matches: 3. Germline V lookup: CDR1 SGHRS, CDR2 YFSETQ. CDR3 length: 14 amino acids. This CDR3 reads CASSLRQGAQPQHF. CDR3 nucleotides: TGCGCCAGCAGCTTGAGGCAGGGGGCTCAGCCCCAGCATTTT.

J is TRBJ1-6 and V is TRBV7-9; D might be TRBD1 (5 bases). Per the germline V gene, CDR1 is SEHNR and CDR2 is FQNEAQ (reference sequence). V dropped 3 bases and J dropped 7 bases, with 10 bases sitting between them. This CDR3 region has 14 residues. CDR3 nucleotide sequence: TGTGCCAGCAGCTTGGGCAGGGTAAATTCACCCCTCCACTTT. It translates to CASSLGRVNSPLHF.

The chain recombines TRBV4-1 with TRBJ1-2; the D gene is possibly TRBD1 (5 bases). Trimming removed 6 bases at V and 8 bases at J, with 13 bases between. CDR3 length: 12 residues. Per germline, CDR1 MGHRA and CDR2 YSYEKL. The CDR3 loop is CASSPGRGGYTF. The CDR3 nucleotides read TGCGCCAGCAGTCCGGGGAGGGGAGGCTACACCTTC.

This chain uses TRBV5-1 with TRBJ2-5; 7 bases align to TRBD1. CDR1 and CDR2 from the germline V gene are SGHRS and YFSETQ. The CDR3 consists of 15 residues. The V gene end was trimmed by 4 bases and the J gene end by 5 bases; junction bases not matched to a gene: 11. The DNA for the CDR3 is TGCGCCAGCAGCCCCCTCGACAGGGTAGTGGAGACCCAGTACTTC. Protein: CASSPLDRVVETQYF.

This chain joins TRBV5-1 and TRBJ2-2; 13 bases agree with TRBD2. Germline lookup yields CDR1 SGHRS and CDR2 YFSETQ. V gave up 4 bases and J gave up 7 bases; unmatched junction bases: 7. This CDR3 contains 16 residues. The CDR3 is CASSLGLAGEVGELFF. For the CDR3, the DNA is TGCGCCAGCAGCCTAGGACTAGCGGGAGAGGTCGGGGAGCTGTTTTTT.

The CDR3: CASSPSGETGPKYNEQFF. The DNA for the CDR3 is TGTGCCAGCAGCCCCTCCGGCGAGACAGGGCCAAAGTACAATGAGCAGTTCTTC. The gene calls are TRBV3-1 (or the pseudogene TRBV3-2) and TRBJ2-1, with TRBD1 matching 7 bases. V lost 4 bases and J lost 4; bases outside the gene matches: 16. The CDR3 sequence is 18 residues long. The germline CDR1 and CDR2 sequences are LGHDT and YNNKEL (reference sequence).

This chain joins TRBV28 and TRBJ1-2, with 8 bases matching TRBD1. Germline lookup yields CDR1 MDHEN and CDR2 SYDVKM. The CDR3 loop spans 15 amino acids. Trimming removed 4 bases from V and 4 bases from J; junction bases left unmatched: 8. The chain's CDR3 is CASSSGQGRVYGYTF. CDR3 coding DNA: TGTGCCAGCAGTTCAGGACAGGGACGGGTCTATGGCTACACCTTC.

The chain is built from TRBV9 and TRBJ2-2; 9 bases fit TRBD1. This CDR3 is 16 amino acids long. With 1 base clipped from V and 7 bases from J, the junction kept 8 bases outside the gene matches. Germline values: CDR1 SGDLS, CDR2 YYNGEE. This CDR3 reads CASSVKGQGIGGELFF. The CDR3 coding sequence is TGTGCCAGCAGCGTAAAGGGACAGGGTATAGGCGGGGAGCTGTTTTTT.

This clone was counted once. The V call is TRBV28, the J call TRBJ2-1, with 8 bases matching TRBD1. Germline values: CDR1 MDHEN, CDR2 SYDVKM. The junction had 8 bases not matched to a gene; V was cut back by 6 bases and J by 4 bases. The CDR3 runs to 15 residues. The CDR3 sequence: CASRTTGGRYNEQFF. CDR3 bases: TGTGCCAGCAGGACAACAGGGGGGAGATACAATGAGCAGTTCTTC.

The rearrangement joins TRBV10-3 to TRBJ1-2, with D possibly TRBD1 on 6 matching bases. V was cut by 11 bases and J by 2 bases, with 18 bases left in between. Per germline, CDR1 ENHRY and CDR2 SYGVKD. There are 14 residues in the CDR3. CDR3 protein: CAVREDSRNYGYTF. As DNA, the CDR3 is TGTGCCGTTAGAGAGGACAGTAGGAACTATGGCTACACCTTC.